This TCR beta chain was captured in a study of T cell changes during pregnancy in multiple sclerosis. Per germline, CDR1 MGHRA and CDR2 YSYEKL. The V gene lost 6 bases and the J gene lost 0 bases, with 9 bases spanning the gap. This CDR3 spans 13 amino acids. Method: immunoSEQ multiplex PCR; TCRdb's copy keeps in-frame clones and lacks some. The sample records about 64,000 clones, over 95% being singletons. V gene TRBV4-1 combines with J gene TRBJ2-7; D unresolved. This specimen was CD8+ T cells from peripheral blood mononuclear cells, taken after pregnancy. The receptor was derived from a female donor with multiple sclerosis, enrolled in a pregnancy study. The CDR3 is CASSLSSSYEQYF. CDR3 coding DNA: TGCGCCAGCAGTCTTAGTAGCTCCTACGAGCAGTACTTC.